These 27 T cell receptor beta chains were all obtained from the same sample, sequenced in a study of blood T cell repertoires in COVID-19 (dated by TCRdb to 2020 to 2022). Receptors were amplified or captured by the immunoSEQ multiplex PCR assay. The clones in this table, taken by TCRdb from immuneACCESS, are in-frame only. Not every clone is retained; where verified, under half of the shortfall comes from an unresolved V gene, and the cause of the rest is unknown. This sample lists around 200,000 clones; approximately 87% were detected once. Of the sample, about 3.1% falls within the top ten clones. The sample comprised PBMCs or T cells enriched from blood (not recorded which). The receptors here all came from a woman in her 50s in a cohort exposed to, infected with or recovered from COVID-19 (not recorded which).

The chain combines TRBV6-2 or TRBV6-3 with TRBJ2-5; TRBD2 matches at 16 bases. Trimming removed 1 base from V and 6 bases from J; junction bases left unmatched: 5. The CDR3 loop spans 17 amino acids. Looked up from germline, CDR1 is MNHEY and CDR2 is SVGEGT. This CDR3 is CASSYLGLAGGPQTQYF. CDR3 coding DNA: TGTGCCAGCAGTTACTTGGGACTAGCGGGGGGGCCTCAGACCCAGTACTTC.

The chain is built from TRBV2 and TRBJ1-1; TRBD1 might be the D (5 bases). This CDR3 contains 13 residues. Germline CDR1 reads SNHLY; CDR2 reads FYNNEI. Between the trimmed V and J ends, which lost 8 bases and 6 bases, there was a span of 16 bases. The CDR3 region has the DNA TGTGCCAGCCTTACGGACCCGGGGGCTGAAGCTTTCTTT. Translation gives CASLTDPGAEAFF.

The CDR3 protein is CASSTGGPGQGFSGNTIYF. CDR3 bases: TGTGCCAGTAGTACCGGAGGCCCGGGACAGGGATTCTCTGGAAACACCATATATTTT. The chain links TRBV19 to TRBJ1-3, with TRBD1 matching over 9 bases. The germline V gene encodes CDR1 LNHDA and CDR2 SQIVND (reference sequence). The junction had 13 bases not matched to a gene; V was cut back by 4 bases and J by 0 bases. The CDR3 spans 19 residues.

The V gene is TRBV29-1, the J gene TRBJ1-4; D is ambiguous. The CDR3 extends over 11 amino acids. Trimming removed 6 bases at V and 8 bases at J, with 10 bases between. CDR1 is SQVTM and CDR2 is ANQGSEA in the germline V gene. CDR3 residues: CSVFSEEKLFF. CDR3 DNA: TGCAGCGTGTTTAGCGAGGAAAAACTGTTTTTT.

V and J are TRBV5-4 and TRBJ1-1, with 10 bases aligning to TRBD1. This CDR3 has 14 amino acids. With V trimmed by 4 bases and J by 7 bases, 7 bases remained unmatched. Germline V gene lookup returns CDR1 SGHNT and CDR2 YYREEE (reference sequence). For the CDR3, the DNA is TGTGCCAGCAGCCCGGACAGGGGGACTGGTGAAGCTTTCTTT. This sequence encodes CASSPDRGTGEAFF.

This chain uses TRBV5-6 with TRBJ1-1; 12 nucleotides align to TRBD1. The CDR3 extends over 15 amino acids. CDR1 and CDR2 from the germline V gene are SGHDT and YYEEEE. The junction had 7 bases not matched to a gene; V was cut back by 1 base and J by 9 bases. CDR3 DNA: TGTGCCAGCAGCTTGACCGGGACAGGGGGCTTCCAAGCTTTCTTT. Protein product: CASSLTGTGGFQAFF.

The chain is built from TRBV7-2 and TRBJ2-1, with a tentative D call TRBD2 (5 bases). Trimming left V 4 bases short and J 5 bases short, with 9 bases between. Germline CDR1 SGHTA, CDR2 FQGNSA. The CDR3 consists of 13 residues. CDR3 bases: TGTGCCAGCAGCTCACTACTAGACAATGAGCAGTTCTTC. It specifies CASSSLLDNEQFF.

The rearrangement links TRBV4-1 to TRBJ2-4; 7 positions agree with TRBD2. The CDR3 sequence is 18 residues long. Germline V gene lookup returns CDR1 MGHRA and CDR2 YSYEKL. Unmatched junction bases numbered 15, after V lost 4 bases and J lost 3 bases. As DNA, the CDR3 is TGCGCCAGCAGCCGACCCACGTCGGGTCGCGGGGGCAAAAACATTCAGTACTTC. This sequence encodes CASSRPTSGRGGKNIQYF.

Details on this clone: At one of its ends the junction is not consistent with the germline gene, which may arise from a read error. The genes are TRBV25-1 and TRBJ1-5; no clear D gene. This CDR3 comprises 14 residues. Germline assignment: CDR1 MGHDK and CDR2 SYGVNS. The CDR3 DNA sequence: TGTGCCAGTAGTGAATGGGCCGGGGATCAGCCCCAGCATTTT. This encodes CASSEWAGDQPQHF.

The chain couples TRBV3-1 (or the pseudogene TRBV3-2) to TRBJ2-7, with TRBD1 identical over 11 bases. V shed 5 bases, J shed 4 bases, and the junction held 4 bases outside the gene matches. CDR3 size: 14 residues. Germline CDR1 is LGHDT and CDR2 is YNNKEL (reference sequence). DNA for the CDR3: TGTGCCAGCAGCGTGGACAGGGGGCGATACGAGCAGTACTTC. This encodes CASSVDRGRYEQYF.

J is TRBJ2-5 and V is TRBV11-3; 13 bases line up with TRBD2. V was pared by 1 base and J by 5 bases, with 7 bases of the junction left unmatched. Germline CDR1 SGHNT, CDR2 YENEEA. This CDR3 has 17 residues. CDR3 DNA sequence: TGTGCCAGCAGCTTAGGGCGGACTAGCGGGGGATTGGAGACCCAGTACTTC. Translated, it gives CASSLGRTSGGLETQYF.

This clone was seen more than once but under ten times. The chain uses TRBV4-3 and TRBJ1-2; 8 bases align to TRBD1. The junction had 12 bases not matched to a gene; V was cut back by 4 bases and J by 5 bases. CDR3 length: 16 residues. CDR1 is LGHNA and CDR2 is YSLEER in the germline V gene. CDR3 bases: TGCGCCAGCAGCCTCCAGCTCGGACAGGGTGGATATGGCTACACCTTC. This translates into CASSLQLGQGGYGYTF.

The genes are TRBV11-2 and TRBJ2-2, with D uncertain. The CDR3 spans 15 residues. Trimming removed 3 bases from V and 2 bases from J, with 10 bases in between. Germline lookup yields CDR1 SGHAT and CDR2 FQNNGV. The CDR3 region has the DNA TGTGCCAGCAGCTTTGAAAAACTAAACACCGGGGAGCTGTTTTTT. Protein product: CASSFEKLNTGELFF.

The chain carries TRBV10-2 and TRBJ1-2; D gene uncertain. There are 13 residues in the CDR3. The V gene's germline CDR1 is WSHSY and CDR2 SAAADI. Trimming removed 10 bases at V and 4 bases at J, with 16 bases between. The CDR3 protein is CANLIGSGYGYTF. The CDR3 bases are TGCGCCAACCTTATCGGGAGCGGCTATGGCTACACCTTC.

J is TRBJ2-2 and V is TRBV3-1 (or the pseudogene TRBV3-2), with a weak D call TRBD2 (5 bases). CDR1 and CDR2 from the germline V gene are LGHDT and YNNKEL (reference sequence). The V end was cut by 7 bases, the J end by 8 bases, with 8 bases between. The CDR3 runs 11 residues. For the CDR3, the DNA is TGTGCCAGCACCCTAGCTGGGGAGCTGTTTTTT. It translates to CASTLAGELFF.

The chain couples TRBV5-4 to TRBJ2-3, with 9 positions matching TRBD2. The CDR3 covers 16 residues. The ends lost 0 bases at V and 4 bases at J; junction bases unmatched: 6. CDR1 is SGHNT and CDR2 is YYREEE in the germline V gene (reference sequence). Here the CDR3 reads CASSLDQAGGSDTQYF. The CDR3 nucleotides are TGTGCCAGCAGCTTGGACCAAGCGGGGGGCTCAGATACGCAGTATTTT.

This chain joins TRBV7-3 and TRBJ2-2; 9 positions agree with TRBD2. CDR3 size: 17 residues. Germline CDR1 is SGHTA and CDR2 is FQGTGA. The V gene end was trimmed by 3 bases and the J gene end by 0 bases; junction bases not matched to a gene: 5. CDR3 protein: CASSLGSGGANTGELFF. Here the CDR3 DNA reads TGTGCCAGCAGCTTGGGTAGCGGGGGAGCGAACACCGGGGAGCTGTTTTTT. Supplemented by reference TRBV7-3 and TRBJ2-2, the full variable domain reads GAGVSQTPSNKVTEKGKYVELRCDPISGHTALYWYRQSLGQGPEFLIYFQGTGAADDSGLPNDRFFAVRPEGSVSTLKIQRTERGDSAVYLCASSLGSGGANTGELFFGEGSRLTVL.

CDR3 residues: CASSRVGNYGYTF. The CDR3 nucleotides read TGTGCCAGCAGCAGGGTTGGTAACTATGGCTACACCTTC. The chain recombines TRBV6-5 with TRBJ1-2, with a possible D match to TRBD1 (5 bases). The CDR3 length is 13 residues. In germline, CDR1 is MNHEY, CDR2 SVGAGI. V lost 6 bases and J lost 1, with 9 bases in between.

V is TRBV7-2 and J is TRBJ2-3; D not certain. CDR1 SGHTA and CDR2 FQGNSA come from the germline V gene. With 10 bases removed from V and 0 bases from J, the gap between germline ends came to 11 bases. CDR3 length: 13 amino acids. CDR3 nucleotide sequence: TGTGCCACTAGAAAGGCGAGCACAGATACGCAGTATTTT. Translation: CATRKASTDTQYF.

The chain combines TRBV4-2 with TRBJ2-6; D unclear. The V gene lost 1 base and the J gene lost 0 bases, with 7 bases spanning the gap. The CDR3 spans 16 residues. From germline, CDR1 is LGHNA and CDR2 YNFKEQ. DNA for the CDR3: TGTGCCAGCAGCCAAGCTATAATCTCTGGGGCCAACGTCCTGACTTTC. Translating gives CASSQAIISGANVLTF.

V is TRBV7-9 and J is TRBJ1-6, with a tentative D call TRBD1 (6 bases). Deletions cut 7 bases from V and 9 bases from J, with 10 bases between. Per the germline V gene, CDR1 is SEHNR and CDR2 is FQNEAQ (reference sequence). CDR3 length: 12 residues. CDR3 DNA sequence: TGTGCCAGCACCCAGGGGACTTCACCCCTCCACTTT. The encoded protein is CASTQGTSPLHF. Full variable domain (remainder filled in from reference TRBV7-9 and TRBJ1-6): DTGVSQNPRHKITKRGQNVTFRCDPISEHNRLYWYRQTLGQGPEFLTYFQNEAQLEKSRLLSDRFSAERPKGSFSTLEIQRTEQGDSAMYLCASTQGTSPLHFGNGTRLTVT.

Worth noting for this clone: This may arise from a read error, as a much more abundant clone is one base away. This CDR3 is also generated by other DNA sequences in the sample. The chain recombines TRBV3-1 (or the pseudogene TRBV3-2) with TRBJ1-2, with D tentatively TRBD1 (5 bases). The CDR3 length is 12 residues. Deletions cut 4 bases from V and 5 bases from J, with 8 bases between. Germline values: CDR1 LGHDT, CDR2 YNNKEL (reference sequence). CDR3 bases: TGTGCCAGCAGCCCCGGGGGGTATGGCTACACCTTC. It is translated as CASSPGGYGYTF.

The CDR3 DNA is TGCGCCAGCGGAGTATCGCCTAATGAAAAACTGTTTTTT. Translation: CASGVSPNEKLFF. This chain links TRBV5-1 with TRBJ1-4; D is unresolved. The CDR3 loop spans 13 amino acids. CDR1 is SGHRS and CDR2 is YFSETQ in the germline V gene. Trimming removed 7 bases from V and 3 bases from J, with 10 bases in between.

This clone showed up just a few times. The chain has TRBV5-4 and TRBJ1-6, with 8 bases that match TRBD1. CDR3 length: 18 amino acids. Germline CDR1 reads SGHNT; CDR2 reads YYREEE (reference sequence). With 0 bases clipped from V and 0 bases from J, the junction kept 5 bases outside the gene matches. The CDR3 protein is CASSLGQGTSSYNSPLHF. Here the CDR3 DNA reads TGTGCCAGCAGCTTGGGACAGGGGACAAGCTCCTATAATTCACCCCTCCACTTT.

The genes are TRBV7-2 and TRBJ1-5; tentatively, D is TRBD1 (5 bases). Germline V gene lookup returns CDR1 SGHTA and CDR2 FQGNSA. CDR3 length: 13 residues. V was shortened by 7 bases and J by 4 bases, with 11 bases between the two germline ends. CDR3 bases: TGTGCCAGCAACGGAGACAGAAATCAGCCCCAGCATTTT. Translated: CASNGDRNQPQHF.

There are a few counts of this clone. The rearrangement uses TRBV28 and TRBJ2-7; unclear D gene. Deletions cut 2 bases from V and 3 bases from J, with 5 bases between. The CDR3 extends over 12 amino acids. Germline V gene data show CDR1 as MDHEN and CDR2 as SYDVKM. This chain's CDR3 is CASSLTVYEQYF. In DNA, the CDR3 is TGTGCCAGCAGTTTAACGGTCTACGAGCAGTACTTC.

The CDR3 DNA sequence: TGCGCCAGCAGCCAAACCCCCGGTGGAGGGGCCTACGAGCAGTACTTC. Encoded protein: CASSQTPGGGAYEQYF. This sequence joins TRBV4-1 and TRBJ2-7, with D perhaps TRBD2 (6 bases). Trimming stripped 2 bases from V and 2 bases from J, with 16 bases between. This CDR3 has 16 amino acids. Germline loops: CDR1 MGHRA, CDR2 YSYEKL.